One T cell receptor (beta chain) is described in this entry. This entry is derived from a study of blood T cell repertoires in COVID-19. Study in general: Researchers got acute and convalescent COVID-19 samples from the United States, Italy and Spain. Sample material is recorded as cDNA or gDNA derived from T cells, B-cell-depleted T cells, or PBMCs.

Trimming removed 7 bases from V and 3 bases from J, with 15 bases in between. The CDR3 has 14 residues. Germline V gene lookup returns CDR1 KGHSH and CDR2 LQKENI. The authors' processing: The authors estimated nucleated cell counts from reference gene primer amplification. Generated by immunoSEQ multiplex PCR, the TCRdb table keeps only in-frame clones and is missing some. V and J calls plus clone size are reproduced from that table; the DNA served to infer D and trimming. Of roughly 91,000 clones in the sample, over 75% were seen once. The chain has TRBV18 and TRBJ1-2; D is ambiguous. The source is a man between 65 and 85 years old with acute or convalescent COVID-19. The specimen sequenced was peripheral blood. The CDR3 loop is CASLPAGLDYGYTF. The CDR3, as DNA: TGTGCCAGCTTGCCAGCGGGGTTAGACTATGGCTACACCTTC. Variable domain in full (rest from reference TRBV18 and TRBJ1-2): NAGVMQNPRHLVRRRGQEARLRCSPMKGHSHVYWYRQLPEEGLKFMVYLQKENIIDESGMPKERFSAEFPKEGPSILRIQQVVRGDSAAYFCASLPAGLDYGYTFGSGTRLTVV.